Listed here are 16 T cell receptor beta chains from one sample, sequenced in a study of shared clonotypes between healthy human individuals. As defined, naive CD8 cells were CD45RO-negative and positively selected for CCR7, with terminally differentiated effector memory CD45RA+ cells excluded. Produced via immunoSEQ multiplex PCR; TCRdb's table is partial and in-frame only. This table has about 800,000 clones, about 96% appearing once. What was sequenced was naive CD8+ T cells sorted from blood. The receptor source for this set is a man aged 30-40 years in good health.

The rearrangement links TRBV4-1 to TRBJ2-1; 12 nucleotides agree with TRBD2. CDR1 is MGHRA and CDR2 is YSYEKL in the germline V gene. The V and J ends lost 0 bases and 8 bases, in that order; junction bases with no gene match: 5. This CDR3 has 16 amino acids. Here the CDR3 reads CASSQDLGLAGHEQFF. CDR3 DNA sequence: TGCGCCAGCAGCCAAGATCTAGGACTAGCGGGACATGAGCAGTTCTTC.

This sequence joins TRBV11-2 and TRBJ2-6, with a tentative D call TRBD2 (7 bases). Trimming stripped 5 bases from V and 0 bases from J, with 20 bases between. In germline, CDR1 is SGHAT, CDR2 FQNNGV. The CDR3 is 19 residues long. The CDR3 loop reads CASSNLRGAILSGANVLTF. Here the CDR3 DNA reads TGTGCCAGCAGCAACCTCCGGGGGGCGATCCTCTCTGGGGCCAACGTCCTGACTTTC.

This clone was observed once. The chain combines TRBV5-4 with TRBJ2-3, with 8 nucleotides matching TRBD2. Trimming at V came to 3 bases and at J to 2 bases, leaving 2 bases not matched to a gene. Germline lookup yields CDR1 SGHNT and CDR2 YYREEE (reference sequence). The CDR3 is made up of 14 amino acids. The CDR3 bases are TGTGCCAGCAGCTCAGCGGGAGCCACAGATACGCAGTATTTT. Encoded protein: CASSSAGATDTQYF.

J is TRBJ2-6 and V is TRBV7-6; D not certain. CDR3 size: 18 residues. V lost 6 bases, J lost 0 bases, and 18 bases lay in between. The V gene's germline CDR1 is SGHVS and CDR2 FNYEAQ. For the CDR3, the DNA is TGTGCCAGCAGGTCACGGGCAGGCCCGAGCTCTGGGGCCAACGTCCTGACTTTC. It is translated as CASRSRAGPSSGANVLTF.

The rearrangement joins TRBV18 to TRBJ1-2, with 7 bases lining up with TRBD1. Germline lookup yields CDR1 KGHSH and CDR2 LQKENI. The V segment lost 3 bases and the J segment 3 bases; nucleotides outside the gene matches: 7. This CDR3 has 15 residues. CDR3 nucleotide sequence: TGTGCCAGCTCACCGGAGGACAGGATATACTATGGCTACACCTTC. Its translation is CASSPEDRIYYGYTF. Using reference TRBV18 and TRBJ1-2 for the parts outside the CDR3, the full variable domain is NAGVMQNPRHLVRRRGQEARLRCSPMKGHSHVYWYRQLPEEGLKFMVYLQKENIIDESGMPKERFSAEFPKEGPSILRIQQVVRGDSAAYFCASSPEDRIYYGYTFGSGTRLTVV.

Here the CDR3 reads CASSQNKAYQETQYF. The CDR3 coding sequence is TGTGCCAGCAGCCAGAATAAGGCGTACCAAGAGACCCAGTACTTC. The rearrangement uses TRBV5-4 and TRBJ2-5; D is undetermined. V lost 4 bases and J 0 bases, leaving 13 bases between the germline ends. CDR1 and CDR2 (germline): SGHNT, YYREEE (reference sequence). The CDR3 loop spans 15 amino acids.

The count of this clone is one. The CDR3 here is CASVRDLENTEAFF. The CDR3 region has the DNA TGCGCCAGCGTTCGGGACCTCGAGAACACTGAAGCTTTCTTT. This chain uses TRBV5-1 with TRBJ1-1; D is perhaps TRBD1 (5 bases). This CDR3 comprises 14 residues. Germline CDR1 is SGHRS and CDR2 is YFSETQ. V was clipped by 7 bases and J by 1 base, with 14 bases between them.

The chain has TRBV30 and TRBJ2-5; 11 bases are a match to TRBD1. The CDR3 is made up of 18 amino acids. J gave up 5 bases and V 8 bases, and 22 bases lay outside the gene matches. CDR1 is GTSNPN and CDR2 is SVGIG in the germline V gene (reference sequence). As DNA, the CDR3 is TGTGCCGTAGGGCCGCCTGAAGCCGGGACAGGGGGTTGGGAGACCCAGTACTTC. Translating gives CAVGPPEAGTGGWETQYF.

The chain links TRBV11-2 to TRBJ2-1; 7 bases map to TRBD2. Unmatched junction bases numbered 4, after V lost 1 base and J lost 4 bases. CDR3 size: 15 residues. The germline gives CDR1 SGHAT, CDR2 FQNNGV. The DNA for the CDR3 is TGTGCCAGCAGCTTAGGGCGGGGAGGGTACAATGAGCAGTTCTTC. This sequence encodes CASSLGRGGYNEQFF. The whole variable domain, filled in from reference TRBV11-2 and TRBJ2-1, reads EAGVAQSPRYKIIEKRQSVAFWCNPISGHATLYWYQQILGQGPKLLIQFQNNGVVDDSQLPKDRFSAERLKGVDSTLKIQPAKLEDSAVYLCASSLGRGGYNEQFFGPGTRLTVL.

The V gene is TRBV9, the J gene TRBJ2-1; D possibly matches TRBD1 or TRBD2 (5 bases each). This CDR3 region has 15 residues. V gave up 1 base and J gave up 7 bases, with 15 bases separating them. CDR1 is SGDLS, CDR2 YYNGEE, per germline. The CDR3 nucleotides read TGTGCCAGCAGCGTAACCGGGACGAATATGAATGAGCAGTTCTTC. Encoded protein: CASSVTGTNMNEQFF. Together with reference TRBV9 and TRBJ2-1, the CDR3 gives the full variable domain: DSGVTQTPKHLITATGQRVTLRCSPRSGDLSVYWYQQSLDQGLQFLIQYYNGEERAKGNILERFSAQQFPDLHSELNLSSLELGDSALYFCASSVTGTNMNEQFFGPGTRLTVL.

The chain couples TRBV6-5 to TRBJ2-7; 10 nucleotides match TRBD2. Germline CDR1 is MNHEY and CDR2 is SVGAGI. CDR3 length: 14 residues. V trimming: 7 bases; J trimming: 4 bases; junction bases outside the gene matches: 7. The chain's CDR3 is CASKTGTSEYEQYF. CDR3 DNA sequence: TGTGCCAGCAAAACGGGGACTAGCGAGTACGAGCAGTACTTC.

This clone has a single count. CDR3 sequence reads: CASSPGGQGPNSNQPQHF. The CDR3 nucleotides are TGTGCCAGCAGCCCAGGGGGACAGGGGCCAAATAGCAATCAGCCCCAGCATTTT. The chain employs TRBV11-2 and TRBJ1-5; 10 bases map to TRBD1. This CDR3 comprises 18 residues. After removal of 5 bases from V and 0 bases from J, the junction contained 10 bases not matched to a gene. Looked up from germline, CDR1 is SGHAT and CDR2 is FQNNGV.

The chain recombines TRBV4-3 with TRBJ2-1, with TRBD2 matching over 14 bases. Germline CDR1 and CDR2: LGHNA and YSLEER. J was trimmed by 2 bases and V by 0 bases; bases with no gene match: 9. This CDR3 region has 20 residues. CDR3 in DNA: TGCGCCAGCAGCCAAGACAGAATCGGGACTAGCGGGAGAACCTACAATGAGCAGTTCTTC. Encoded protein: CASSQDRIGTSGRTYNEQFF.

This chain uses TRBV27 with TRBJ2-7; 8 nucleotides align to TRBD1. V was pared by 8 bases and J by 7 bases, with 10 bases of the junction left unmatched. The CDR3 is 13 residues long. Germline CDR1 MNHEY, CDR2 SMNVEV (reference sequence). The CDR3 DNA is TGTGCCAGCGGACAGGGAAGTGTTATGGAGCAGTACTTC. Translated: CASGQGSVMEQYF.

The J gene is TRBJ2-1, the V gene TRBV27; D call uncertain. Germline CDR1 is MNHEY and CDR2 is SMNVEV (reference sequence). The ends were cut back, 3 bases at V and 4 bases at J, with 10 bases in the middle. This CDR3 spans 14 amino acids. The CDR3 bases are TGTGCCAGCAGTTTCCCCGGGCGTTACAATGAGCAGTTCTTC. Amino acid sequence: CASSFPGRYNEQFF.

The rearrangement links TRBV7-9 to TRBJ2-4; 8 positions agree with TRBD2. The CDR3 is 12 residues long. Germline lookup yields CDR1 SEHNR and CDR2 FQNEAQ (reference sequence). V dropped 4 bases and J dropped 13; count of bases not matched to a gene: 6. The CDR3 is CASSSSGGIQYF. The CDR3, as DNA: TGTGCCAGCAGCTCCTCGGGAGGGATCCAGTACTTC.